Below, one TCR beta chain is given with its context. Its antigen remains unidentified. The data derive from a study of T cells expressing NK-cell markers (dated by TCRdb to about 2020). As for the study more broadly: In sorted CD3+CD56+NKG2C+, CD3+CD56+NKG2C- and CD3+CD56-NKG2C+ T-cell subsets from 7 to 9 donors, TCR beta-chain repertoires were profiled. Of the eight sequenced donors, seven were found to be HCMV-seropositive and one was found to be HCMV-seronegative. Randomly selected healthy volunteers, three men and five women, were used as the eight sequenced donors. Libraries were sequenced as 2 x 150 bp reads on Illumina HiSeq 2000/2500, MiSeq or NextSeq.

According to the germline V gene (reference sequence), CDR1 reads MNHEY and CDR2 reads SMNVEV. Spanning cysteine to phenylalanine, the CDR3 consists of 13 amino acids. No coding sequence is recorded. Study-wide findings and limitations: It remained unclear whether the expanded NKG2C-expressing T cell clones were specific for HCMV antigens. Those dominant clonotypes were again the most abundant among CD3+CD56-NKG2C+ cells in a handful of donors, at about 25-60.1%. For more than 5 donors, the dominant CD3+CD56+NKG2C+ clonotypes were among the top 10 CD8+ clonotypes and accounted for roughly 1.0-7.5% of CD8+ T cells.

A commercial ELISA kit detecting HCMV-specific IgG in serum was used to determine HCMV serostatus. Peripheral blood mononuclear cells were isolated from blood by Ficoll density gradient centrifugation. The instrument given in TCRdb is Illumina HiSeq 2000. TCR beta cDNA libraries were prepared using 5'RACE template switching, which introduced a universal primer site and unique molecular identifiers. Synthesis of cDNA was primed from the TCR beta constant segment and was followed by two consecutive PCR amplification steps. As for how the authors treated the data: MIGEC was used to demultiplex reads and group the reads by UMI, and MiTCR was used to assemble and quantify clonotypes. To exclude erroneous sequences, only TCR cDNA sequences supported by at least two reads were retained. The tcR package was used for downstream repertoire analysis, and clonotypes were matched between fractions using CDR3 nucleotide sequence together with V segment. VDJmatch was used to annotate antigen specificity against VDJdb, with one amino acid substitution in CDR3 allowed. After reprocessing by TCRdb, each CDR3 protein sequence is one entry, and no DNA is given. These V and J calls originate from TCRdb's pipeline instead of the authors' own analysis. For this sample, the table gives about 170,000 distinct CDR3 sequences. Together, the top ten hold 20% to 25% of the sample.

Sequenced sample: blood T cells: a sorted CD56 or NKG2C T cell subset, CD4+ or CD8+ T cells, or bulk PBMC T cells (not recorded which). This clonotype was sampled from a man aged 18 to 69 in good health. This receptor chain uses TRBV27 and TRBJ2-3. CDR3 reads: CASSLQSTDTQYF.